One T cell receptor (beta chain) is described in this entry. Its recognized antigen is unknown. Base qualities are missing; no much larger clone stands one base away. The sample originates from a study of blood T cell repertoires in COVID-19 (TCRdb year 2020). As for the study more broadly: Samples from collaborators originated in the United States, Italy and Spain and spanned both the acute and convalescent phases of COVID-19. Deeply sampled blood TCRbeta repertoires from subjects exposed to, actively infected with, or recovered from COVID-19 were included in the dataset. The sample metadata nearly always contained a de-identified subject ID, COVID-19 status, age in years and sex. The material from the prospective study consisted of cDNA or gDNA derived from T cells, B-cell-depleted T cells, or PBMCs. The repertoires were released in a freely available public database intended as a resource for research on the immune response to SARS-CoV-2. Samples were obtained from the ongoing ImmuneRACE study (first 160 participants) and from over a thousand subjects provided by 6 global collaborators. Where HLA class I and class II types were available, the types were taken from metadata supplied by the sample provider, not from assay-based typing. On the study overall, not on this receptor specifically: The quantity of clinical and demographic metadata differed by source and by participant and was supplied without curation.

TCRbeta CDR3 regions were amplified from genomic DNA by means of the immunoSEQ Assay, a bias-controlled multiplex PCR. The paper's processing steps were these. Within the assay, amplification of reference gene primers was used to estimate how many nucleated cells each sample contained. To quantify the absolute abundance of each unique TCRbeta CDR3 rearrangement, sequence reads were collapsed and filtered. For each sample, productive Simpson clonality was calculated as the square root of Simpson's diversity index across productive rearrangements. In TCRdb, the immuneACCESS table is reduced to in-frame sequences with V and J assigned. These tables do not hold every clone; where another copy was compared, an unresolved V gene accounts for under half, and the others remain unexplained. V and J calls and clone size are given by that table; D and trimming were obtained from the DNA. The table for this sample lists hundreds of thousands of clones; around 91% of them were counted only once. In total, the top ten clones hold approximately 16% of the sample.

Participants in the prospective study were enrolled through a virtual design, were aged 18 to 89 years, and lived in about two dozen United States geographic areas. In the prospective study, cohorts were assigned on the basis of participant-reported clinical history obtained from a screening survey and a study questionnaire. Exposed participants had been in contact with someone with a PCR-confirmed or clinician-diagnosed COVID-19 case within 2 weeks of study entry. In the prospective study, whole blood, serum and a nasopharyngeal or oropharyngeal swab were collected from each participant by mobile phlebotomists. Prospective study participants could optionally give additional blood draws and questionnaires over a roughly two-month period. Blood samples from the prospective study were shipped frozen or at room temperature prior to DNA extraction. CDR1 and CDR2, per the germline V gene (reference sequence), are LNHDA and SQIVND. The CDR3 holds 17 amino acids from the cysteine to the phenylalanine. The kept DNA is CDR3 alone, 51 bases in frame from the first base. Trimming leaves V shorter by 4 bases and J shorter by 2 bases, with the junction holding 6 bases beyond the gene matches.

The sample taken for sequencing was PBMCs or T cells enriched from blood (not recorded which). The receptor was derived from a man aged 30-40 years who had been exposed to COVID-19. The chain was built from TRBV19 and TRBJ2-6; 9 junctional bases match TRBD1. The nucleotide sequence reads TGTGCCAGTAGTAGAGCACAGGGGGCCCCTGGGGCCAACGTCCTGACTTTC. Its coded protein is CASSRAQGAPGANVLTF.